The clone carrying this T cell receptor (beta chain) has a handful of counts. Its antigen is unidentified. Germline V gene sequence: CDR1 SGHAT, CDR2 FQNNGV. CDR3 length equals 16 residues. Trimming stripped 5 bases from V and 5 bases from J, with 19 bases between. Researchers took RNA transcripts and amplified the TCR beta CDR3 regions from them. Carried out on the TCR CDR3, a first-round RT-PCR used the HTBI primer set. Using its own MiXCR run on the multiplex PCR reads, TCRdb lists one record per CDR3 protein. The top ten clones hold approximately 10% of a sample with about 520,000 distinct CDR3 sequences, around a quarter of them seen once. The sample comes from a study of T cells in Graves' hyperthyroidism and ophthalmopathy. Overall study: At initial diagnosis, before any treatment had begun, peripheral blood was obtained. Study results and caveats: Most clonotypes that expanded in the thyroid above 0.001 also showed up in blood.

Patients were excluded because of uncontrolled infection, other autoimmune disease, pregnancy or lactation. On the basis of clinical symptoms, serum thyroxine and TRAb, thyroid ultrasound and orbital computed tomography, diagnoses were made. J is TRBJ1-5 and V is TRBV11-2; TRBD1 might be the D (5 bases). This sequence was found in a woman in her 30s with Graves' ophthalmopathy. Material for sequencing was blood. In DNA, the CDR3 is TGTGCCAGCAGCGACAACCGGGGGGGGGGTTATCAGCCCCAGCATTTT. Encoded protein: CASSDNRGGGYQPQHF.